This entry lists 8 T cell receptor beta chains sequenced from one sample in a study of T cells expressing NK-cell markers (dated by TCRdb to about 2020). The method was 5' RACE. Sequenced on an Illumina HiSeq 2000. Following reprocessing of the reads by TCRdb, the data hold one row per CDR3 protein sequence and no DNA is available. The table for this sample lists 250,000 to 300,000 distinct CDR3 sequences. The ten top clones hold 4.2% of the sample. Sequenced material: blood T cells: a sorted CD56 or NKG2C T cell subset, CD4+ or CD8+ T cells, or bulk PBMC T cells (not recorded which). The receptor set was obtained from a woman between 18 and 70 years old in good health.

The rearrangement links TRBV18 to TRBJ2-5; the TCRdb call, TRBD1, lacks DNA for checking. The CDR3 has 15 residues. Germline CDR1 is KGHSH and CDR2 is LQKENI. CDR3 loop: CASSRRTGQRETQYF.

This chain uses TRBV6-4 with TRBJ2-1. The CDR3 sequence is 11 residues long. The germline gives CDR1 MRHNA, CDR2 SNTAGT. CDR3 sequence: CASSHNNEQFF.

V usage is TRBV30 and J usage is TRBJ2-2. Per germline, CDR1 GTSNPN and CDR2 SVGIG (reference sequence). This CDR3 has 13 amino acids. CDR3 protein: CAWSARPTGELFF.

The chain has TRBV20-1 and TRBJ2-7; TCRdb calls TRBD2, which cannot be checked without DNA. CDR1 is DFQATT and CDR2 is SNEGSKA in the germline V gene (reference sequence). This CDR3 region has 15 residues. CDR3 sequence: CSARDSGGQNYEQYF.

The chain uses TRBV19 and TRBJ2-1. Germline assignment: CDR1 LNHDA and CDR2 SQIVND (reference sequence). CDR3 length: 12 residues. This CDR3 reads CASSIDPNEQFF.

The chain uses TRBV5-1 and TRBJ1-6; TCRdb proposes TRBD1, but this gene call is untestable without DNA. Germline lookup yields CDR1 SGHRS and CDR2 YFSETQ. The CDR3 is made up of 14 amino acids. The CDR3 spells CASSVGQGDSPLHF. The full variable domain, completed using reference TRBV5-1 and TRBJ1-6, is KAGVTQTPRYLIKTRGQQVTLSCSPISGHRSVSWYQQTPGQGLQFLFEYFSETQRNKGNFPGRFSGRQFSNSRSEMNVSTLELGDSALYLCASSVGQGDSPLHFGNGTRLTVT.

The chain employs TRBV29-1 and TRBJ1-2; TCRdb gives TRBD1 as the D gene, but with no DNA this cannot be confirmed. The CDR3 spans 11 residues. Germline V CDR1 and CDR2: SQVTM, ANQGSEA. CDR3: CSEGTGYGYTF.

The rearrangement links TRBV7-3 to TRBJ2-3; as DNA is missing, the TRBD1 call by TCRdb cannot be tested. CDR3 length: 14 amino acids. The V gene's germline CDR1 is SGHTA and CDR2 FQGTGA. The chain's CDR3 is CASSKMGGTDTQYF.